The 25 T cell receptor beta chains listed next were all sequenced from one sample in a study of spatial heterogeneity in lung cancer. One entry per CDR3 protein, called by TCRdb with MiXCR from the 5' RACE reads. The repertoire has more than 6,500 distinct CDR3 sequences, 4.5% to 6% of them found once; the top ten carry 35% to 40%. The time point is: sample taken at primary tumor resection. Researchers sequenced whole RNA taken from tumor, nontumor lung or frozen PBMC without sorting. Here the sequenced sample was PBMCs, taken at surgery. All receptors derive from a male donor with early-stage non-small cell lung cancer.

The sample holds many counts of this clonotype. CDR3 in amino acids: CASSLVGFSSSYNEQFF. The CDR3 DNA is TGTGCCAGCAGCTTGGTGGGCTTCTCGAGCTCCTACAATGAGCAGTTCTTC. The V gene is TRBV5-4, the J gene TRBJ2-1; no definite D call. The germline CDR1 and CDR2 sequences are SGHNT and YYREEE (reference sequence). The CDR3 loop spans 17 amino acids. V lost 0 bases and J 0 bases, leaving 13 bases between the germline ends.

The sample holds many counts of this clonotype. The chain has TRBV20-1 and TRBJ1-1; maybe TRBD1 (5 bases). CDR1 and CDR2 (germline): DFQATT, SNEGSKA (reference sequence). The CDR3 extends over 14 amino acids. V was trimmed by 0 bases and J by 2 bases, leaving 10 bases between them. The CDR3 sequence: CSARDWGPNTEAFF. CDR3 sequence (DNA): TGCAGTGCTAGAGATTGGGGACCTAACACTGAAGCTTTCTTT.

Relative to its sample, this clonotype is medium-sized. The chain carries TRBV28 and TRBJ2-6; D uncertain. Germline V gives CDR1 MDHEN, CDR2 SYDVKM. V shed 4 bases and J shed 0 bases, with 4 bases lying between them. This CDR3 has 14 residues. The CDR3 spells CASSSGSGANVLTF. The CDR3 bases are TGTGCCAGCAGTTCCGGCTCTGGGGCCAACGTCCTGACTTTC.

This clonotype was observed at least ten times. V and J are TRBV7-9 and TRBJ2-1, with a possible D match to TRBD2 (6 bases). The CDR3 loop spans 15 amino acids. The V and J ends lost 6 bases and 8 bases respectively, with 20 bases between them. CDR1 and CDR2 (germline): SEHNR, FQNEAQ (reference sequence). CDR3 sequence: CASRVEGLVRHEQFF. In DNA, the CDR3 is TGTGCCAGCAGGGTGGAGGGACTCGTACGCCATGAGCAGTTCTTC.

Ten or more counts support this clonotype. V gene TRBV28 combines with J gene TRBJ2-1; D remains ambiguous. Trimming removed 6 bases from V and 3 bases from J, with 21 bases in between. Germline-derived CDR1 and CDR2 are MDHEN and SYDVKM. CDR3 size: 17 residues. DNA of the CDR3: TGTGCCAGCAGGTTTGCCGGTGGCAGCCTATACTACAATGAGCAGTTCTTC. Translated: CASRFAGGSLYYNEQFF.

This clonotype was found many times. V usage is TRBV19 and J usage is TRBJ2-1, with TRBD2 identical over 10 bases. CDR1 and CDR2 (germline): LNHDA, SQIVND (reference sequence). The CDR3 contains 17 residues. V shed 5 bases, J shed 1 base, and the junction held 8 bases outside the gene matches. In DNA form, the CDR3 reads TGTGCCAGTAGTTCGGGCCCGACTAGCGGGTCCTACAATGAGCAGTTCTTC. The encoded protein is CASSSGPTSGSYNEQFF.

In its sample, this clonotype was seen many times. V and J are TRBV28 and TRBJ2-7; no firm D call. The CDR3 is 13 amino acids. Germline V gene sequence: CDR1 MDHEN, CDR2 SYDVKM. The V end lost 1 base, the J end lost 2 bases, and 6 bases lay between the germline ends. DNA of the CDR3: TGTGCCAGCAGTTTATCCAGTCCCTACGAGCAGTACTTC. Amino acids: CASSLSSPYEQYF.

This clonotype was seen ten or more times. V is TRBV7-9 and J is TRBJ2-7, with D perhaps TRBD1 or TRBD2 (5 bases each). Trimming cost V 1 base and J 5 bases, with 21 bases left between them. Germline V CDR1 and CDR2: SEHNR, FQNEAQ (reference sequence). The CDR3 spans 17 residues. CDR3 in amino acids: CASSLGRDPAGRDEQYF. CDR3 DNA: TGTGCCAGCAGCTTAGGTCGGGACCCCGCCGGGCGGGACGAGCAGTACTTC. The complete variable domain, with remaining parts taken from reference TRBV7-9 and TRBJ2-7, reads DTGVSQNPRHKITKRGQNVTFRCDPISEHNRLYWYRQTLGQGPEFLTYFQNEAQLEKSRLLSDRFSAERPKGSFSTLEIQRTEQGDSAMYLCASSLGRDPAGRDEQYFGPGTRLTVT.

This clonotype was seen ten or more times. The V call is TRBV18, the J call TRBJ2-5; D ambiguous. V lost 3 bases to trimming and J lost 3 bases, with 2 bases between them. This CDR3 comprises 11 residues. Looked up from germline, CDR1 is KGHSH and CDR2 is LQKENI. The CDR3 DNA reads TGTGCCAGCTCACCCGAAGAGACCCAGTACTTC. This encodes CASSPEETQYF. The complete variable domain, with remaining parts taken from reference TRBV18 and TRBJ2-5, reads NAGVMQNPRHLVRRRGQEARLRCSPMKGHSHVYWYRQLPEEGLKFMVYLQKENIIDESGMPKERFSAEFPKEGPSILRIQQVVRGDSAAYFCASSPEETQYFGPGTRLLVL.

This clonotype came up once. A much more abundant neighbour one base away suggests this may be a read error. This rearrangement joins TRBV18 to TRBJ2-3; D is perhaps TRBD2 (5 bases). The germline V gene has CDR1 KGHSH and CDR2 LQKENI. This CDR3 spans 12 amino acids. The CDR3 spells CVSSPEGDTQYF. Here the CDR3 DNA reads TGTGTCAGCTCACCAGAGGGCGATACGCAGTATTTT.

The sample holds many counts of this clonotype. The gene calls are TRBV30 and TRBJ2-7; D possibly uses TRBD1 or TRBD2 (6 bases each). V was pared by 2 bases and J by 1 base, with 15 bases between. From germline, CDR1 is GTSNPN and CDR2 SVGIG (reference sequence). The CDR3 is made up of 15 amino acids. The CDR3 sequence is CAWSSGQGRSYEQYF. The CDR3, as DNA: TGTGCCTGGAGTTCAGGGCAGGGGAGGTCCTACGAGCAGTACTTC.

In its sample, this clonotype was seen many times. The chain recombines TRBV20-1 with TRBJ2-5, with D possibly TRBD2 on 5 matching bases. The germline V gene encodes CDR1 DFQATT and CDR2 SNEGSKA (reference sequence). Trimming shortened V by 4 bases and J by 3 bases, and 6 bases separated the two germline ends. The CDR3 runs to 11 residues. The CDR3 is CSAMREETQYF. CDR3 DNA sequence: TGCAGTGCTATGAGGGAAGAGACCCAGTACTTC.

This clonotype was recorded at least ten times. The V gene is TRBV7-2, the J gene TRBJ2-6, with 9 bases lining up with TRBD1. Germline values: CDR1 SGHTA, CDR2 FQGNSA. The CDR3 runs to 16 residues. V was pared by 5 bases and J by 0 bases, with 2 bases of the junction left unmatched. CDR3 protein: CASSPTGGSGANVLTF. The CDR3 nucleotides read TGTGCCAGCAGCCCGACAGGGGGCTCTGGGGCCAACGTCCTGACTTTC.

This clonotype was recorded many times. The CDR3, as DNA: TGTGCCAGCAGTACGGGGACTAGTCAAACAGATACGCAGTATTTT. Protein sequence: CASSTGTSQTDTQYF. The rearrangement joins TRBV6-2 or TRBV6-3 to TRBJ2-3; 8 bases agree with TRBD2. This CDR3 comprises 15 residues. Per the germline V gene, CDR1 is MNHEY and CDR2 is SVGEGT. The J segment lost 3 bases and the V segment lost 5 bases, leaving 7 bases of the junction unmatched.

This clonotype was detected many times. V usage is TRBV14 and J usage is TRBJ2-7; D possibly corresponds to TRBD2 (5 bases). V was trimmed by 1 base and J by 2 bases, leaving 9 bases between them. CDR1 is SGHDN and CDR2 is FVKESK in the germline V gene. The CDR3 loop spans 14 amino acids. CDR3 region: CASSQGLGAYEQYF. In DNA form, the CDR3 reads TGTGCCAGCAGCCAAGGCTTGGGAGCCTACGAGCAGTACTTC.

The rearrangement uses TRBV4-3 and TRBJ2-6; D unresolved. The germline V gene has CDR1 LGHNA and CDR2 YSLEER. This CDR3 is 15 amino acids long. Deletions cut 1 base from V and 4 bases from J, with 8 bases between. The CDR3 DNA follows: TGCGCCAGCAGCCAAGGGGCGTGGGGGGCCAACGTCCTGACTTTC. Translating gives CASSQGAWGANVLTF.

The chain joins TRBV20-1 to TRBJ2-4; unclear D gene. Germline V CDR1 and CDR2: DFQATT, SNEGSKA (reference sequence). V was cut by 0 bases and J by 0 bases, with 9 bases left in between. The CDR3 length is 15 residues. In nucleotides, the CDR3 is TGCAGTGCTAGAGATAGGGTCCTAGCCAAAAACATTCAGTACTTC. Protein product: CSARDRVLAKNIQYF.

This clonotype was picked up many times. The J gene is TRBJ1-5, the V gene TRBV4-1; no firm D call. V was cut by 0 bases and J by 6 bases, with 12 bases left in between. The CDR3 has 15 residues. Germline lookup yields CDR1 MGHRA and CDR2 YSYEKL. CDR3 residues: CASSQDEARLQPQHF. The DNA for the CDR3 is TGCGCCAGCAGCCAAGACGAGGCGAGACTTCAGCCCCAGCATTTT.

V gene TRBV5-1 combines with J gene TRBJ1-2; D is ambiguous. From germline, CDR1 is SGHRS and CDR2 YFSETQ. CDR3 length: 14 residues. Trimming removed 3 bases from V and 10 bases from J, with 19 bases in between. The CDR3: CASSSLRGGMDYTF. For the CDR3, the DNA is TGCGCCAGCAGCTCACTGCGCGGCGGTATGGACTACACCTTC.

There are many counts of this clonotype. The chain links TRBV20-1 to TRBJ1-2; 8 positions match TRBD1. CDR1 and CDR2 (germline): DFQATT, SNEGSKA (reference sequence). This CDR3 comprises 12 residues. V lost 3 bases and J lost 6; bases outside the gene matches: 3. In DNA form, the CDR3 reads TGCAGTGCTAGTGCAGGGGGCGATGGCTACACCTTC. Protein sequence: CSASAGGDGYTF.

This clonotype was picked up one time. A read error is possible here, since a much larger clone lies one base away. The V call is TRBV3-1, the J call TRBJ2-5; tentative D call: TRBD2 (6 bases). This CDR3 has 12 residues. Germline CDR1 and CDR2: LGHDT and YNNKEL (reference sequence). The CDR3 nucleotides read TGTGTCAGCAGCCGGGGAGGCGAGACCCAGTACTTC. It translates to CVSSRGGETQYF.

This clonotype was counted ten times or more. This chain joins TRBV7-2 and TRBJ2-7; D is uncertain. In germline, CDR1 is SGHTA, CDR2 FQGNSA. The CDR3 extends over 12 amino acids. Trimming took 2 bases from V and 6 from J, leaving 8 bases between them. The CDR3 DNA reads as TGTGCCAGCAGCTTATCTTATGGCGAGCAGTACTTC. Translating gives CASSLSYGEQYF.

The chain has TRBV15 and TRBJ2-3; D not certain. Germline loops: CDR1 LNHNV, CDR2 YYDKDF (reference sequence). Trimming pared 3 bases from V and 5 bases from J, leaving 9 bases between. This CDR3 comprises 13 residues. The CDR3 reads CATSRAFVDTQYF. CDR3 nucleotide sequence: TGTGCCACCAGCAGGGCCTTTGTAGATACGCAGTATTTT.

The chain carries TRBV20-1 and TRBJ2-2; tentatively, D is TRBD1 (6 bases). CDR3 length: 14 residues. Germline-derived CDR1 and CDR2 are DFQATT and SNEGSKA (reference sequence). Between the trimmed V and J ends, which lost 6 bases and 3 bases, there was a span of 14 bases. CDR3: CSAQGFRDTGELFF. CDR3 coding DNA: TGCAGTGCCCAGGGGTTTAGGGACACCGGGGAGCTGTTTTTT.

Many counts were recorded for this clonotype. The CDR3 is CAISAGTGSSYEQYF. DNA of the CDR3: TGTGCCATCAGTGCCGGGACAGGGAGCTCCTACGAGCAGTACTTC. The chain recombines TRBV10-3 with TRBJ2-7; 9 bases fit TRBD1. J was trimmed by 0 bases and V by 4 bases; bases with no gene match: 4. The CDR3 totals 15 residues. Germline lookup yields CDR1 ENHRY and CDR2 SYGVKD.